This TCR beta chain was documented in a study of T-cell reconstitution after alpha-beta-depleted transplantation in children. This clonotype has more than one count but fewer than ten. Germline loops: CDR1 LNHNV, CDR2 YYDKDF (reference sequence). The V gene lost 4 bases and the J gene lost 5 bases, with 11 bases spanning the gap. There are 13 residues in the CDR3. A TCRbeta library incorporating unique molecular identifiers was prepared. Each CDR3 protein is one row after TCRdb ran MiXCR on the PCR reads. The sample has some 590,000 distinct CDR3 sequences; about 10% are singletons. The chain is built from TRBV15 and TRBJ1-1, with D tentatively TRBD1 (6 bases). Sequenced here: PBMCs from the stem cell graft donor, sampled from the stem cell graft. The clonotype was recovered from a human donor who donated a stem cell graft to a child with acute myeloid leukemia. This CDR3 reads CATSNRVATEAFF. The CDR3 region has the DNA TGTGCCACCAGCAACAGGGTGGCGACTGAAGCTTTCTTT.